The next 3 T cell receptor beta chains were all read from a single sample in a study of cytomegalovirus exposure and HLA in healthy donors. The PCR had 60 Vbeta and 13 Jbeta primers. Sequenced by immunoSEQ multiplex PCR; TCRdb stores in-frame clones only, minus some. The sample lists some 170,000 clones; roughly 82% were seen once. Source material: PBMCs. The receptors stem from a man aged 45-60 years in good health and CMV-seropositive.

The rearrangement uses TRBV5-1 and TRBJ2-5; TRBD2 agrees at 14 bases. Trimming took 6 bases from V and 3 from J; bases not matched to a gene: 4. The germline V gene has CDR1 SGHRS and CDR2 YFSETQ. The CDR3 is 15 amino acids. Here the CDR3 DNA reads TGCGCCAGCAAGTTGACTAGCGGGGGGGAAGAGACCCAGTACTTC. It specifies CASKLTSGGEETQYF. Looking up the rest from reference TRBV5-1 and TRBJ2-5 gives the full variable domain: KAGVTQTPRYLIKTRGQQVTLSCSPISGHRSVSWYQQTPGQGLQFLFEYFSETQRNKGNFPGRFSGRQFSNSRSEMNVSTLELGDSALYLCASKLTSGGEETQYFGPGTRLLVL.

The J gene is TRBJ1-6, the V gene TRBV30, with 7 nucleotides matching TRBD1. The CDR3 length is 14 residues. Germline V gene lookup returns CDR1 GTSNPN and CDR2 SVGIG (reference sequence). J gave up 10 bases and V 5 bases, and 11 bases lay outside the gene matches. CDR3 nucleotides: TGTGCCTGGGGTACGGCAGGGGGTGGATCACCCCTCCACTTT. Translation gives CAWGTAGGGSPLHF.

J is TRBJ2-7 and V is TRBV5-5; perhaps TRBD1 as D (5 bases). The germline gives CDR1 SGHKS, CDR2 YYEKEE (reference sequence). CDR3 length: 15 residues. V was shortened by 0 bases and J by 3 bases, with 13 bases between the two germline ends. The CDR3 loop is CASSLDLVGDYEQYF. The CDR3 DNA reads TGTGCCAGCAGCTTGGATCTAGTAGGGGACTACGAGCAGTACTTC.